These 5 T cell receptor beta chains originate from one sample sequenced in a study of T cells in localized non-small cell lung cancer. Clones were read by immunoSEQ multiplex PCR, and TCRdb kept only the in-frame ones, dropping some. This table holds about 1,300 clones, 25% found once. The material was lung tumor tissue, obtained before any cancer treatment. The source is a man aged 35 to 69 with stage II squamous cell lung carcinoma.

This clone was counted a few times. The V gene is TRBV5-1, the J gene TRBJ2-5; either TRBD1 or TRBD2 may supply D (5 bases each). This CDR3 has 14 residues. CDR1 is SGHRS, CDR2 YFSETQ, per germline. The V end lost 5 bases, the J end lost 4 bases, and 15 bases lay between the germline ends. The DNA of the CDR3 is TGCGCCAGCAGGCCCCCAACGGGACCAGAGACCCAGTACTTC. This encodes CASRPPTGPETQYF.

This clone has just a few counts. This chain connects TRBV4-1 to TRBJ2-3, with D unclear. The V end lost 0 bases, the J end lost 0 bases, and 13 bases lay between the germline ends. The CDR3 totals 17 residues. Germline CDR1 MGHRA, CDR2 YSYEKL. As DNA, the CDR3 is TGCGCCAGCAGCCAAGATCCACCACCCCGCAGCACAGATACGCAGTATTTT. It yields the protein CASSQDPPPRSTDTQYF.

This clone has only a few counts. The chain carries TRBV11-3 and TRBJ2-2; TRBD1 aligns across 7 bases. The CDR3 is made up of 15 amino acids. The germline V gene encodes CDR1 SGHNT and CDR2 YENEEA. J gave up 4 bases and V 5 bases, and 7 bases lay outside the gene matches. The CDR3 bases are TGTGCCAGCAGCGCAAGGGACAGAGGCACCGGGGAGCTGTTTTTT. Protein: CASSARDRGTGELFF.

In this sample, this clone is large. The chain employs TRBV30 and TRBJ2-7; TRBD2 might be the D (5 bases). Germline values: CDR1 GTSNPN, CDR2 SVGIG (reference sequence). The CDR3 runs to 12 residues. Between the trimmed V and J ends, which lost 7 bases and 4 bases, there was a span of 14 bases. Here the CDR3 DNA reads TGTGCCTTACTCTCGGGAAAGTACGAGCAGTACTTC. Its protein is CALLSGKYEQYF.

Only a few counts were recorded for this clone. CDR3 in DNA: TGTGCCAGCAGCTTGGGAGCATCCTACAATGAGCAGTTCTTC. Translating it yields CASSLGASYNEQFF. This chain connects TRBV11-3 to TRBJ2-1, with a tentative D call TRBD2 (5 bases). This CDR3 is 14 amino acids long. V was cut by 3 bases and J by 1 base, with 7 bases left in between. Per germline, CDR1 SGHNT and CDR2 YENEEA.